This is a list of T cell receptor beta chains from one sample in a study of cytomegalovirus exposure and HLA in healthy donors. The data were produced by immunoSEQ multiplex PCR, yet TCRdb's version contains in-frame clones alone and is incomplete. The profile shows approximately 150,000 clones, about two thirds of them singletons. Sequenced: PBMCs. The receptors derive from a human donor in good health. Both conserved end residues are part of each CDR3. D genes are given only for firm matches. The size field is filled for only some rows; it gives once, few, many or a size class.

abundance,d_gene,v_gene,j_gene,CDR3aa,CDR3nt
NA,NA,TRBV9,TRBJ1-2,CASSVASPGVGGYTF,TGTGCCAGCAGCGTAGCTAGTCCCGGGGTGGGAGGCTACACCTTC
few,TRBD1,TRBV10-3,TRBJ2-7,CAISEGTASYEQYF,TGTGCCATCAGCGAAGGGACAGCCTCCTACGAGCAGTACTTC
NA,NA,TRBV7-2,TRBJ1-1,CASSFTENTEAFF,TGTGCCAGCAGCTTTACAGAGAACACTGAAGCTTTCTTT
NA,TRBD2,TRBV7-3,TRBJ2-5,CASSPRFEAGGVETQYF,TGTGCCAGCAGCCCCCGGTTTGAAGCGGGGGGTGTGGAGACCCAGTACTTC
NA,NA,TRBV5-4,TRBJ1-1,CASSSGTTGVNTEAFF,TGTGCCAGCAGCTCAGGAACAACGGGGGTGAACACTGAAGCTTTCTTT
NA,NA,TRBV10-1,TRBJ2-7,CASSGGYEQYF,TGCGCCAGCAGCGGAGGGTACGAGCAGTACTTC
NA,NA,TRBV2,TRBJ1-4,CASVGGAVKLFF,TGTGCCAGCGTGGGGGGAGCGGTAAAACTGTTTTTT
NA,NA,TRBV19,TRBJ1-2,CASKKESSGQSFLYGYTF,TGTGCCAGTAAAAAGGAGAGCTCAGGACAGTCCTTTCTTTATGGCTACACCTTC
few,NA,TRBV29-1,TRBJ2-3,CSVRRIPTDTQYF,TGCAGCGTTCGCAGAATCCCCACAGATACGCAGTATTTT
NA,NA,TRBV25-1,TRBJ2-1,CASSLPRSSYNEQFF,TGTGCCAGCAGTCTCCCAAGGAGCTCCTACAATGAGCAGTTCTTC
NA,TRBD1,TRBV27,TRBJ1-2,CASSRTPGQPFIYGYTF,TGTGCCAGCAGTAGAACACCGGGACAGCCATTCATCTATGGCTACACCTTC
NA,TRBD1,TRBV19,TRBJ1-1,CASSPNRGLNTEAFF,TGTGCCAGTAGTCCAAACAGGGGGCTGAACACTGAAGCTTTCTTT
NA,NA,TRBV30,TRBJ1-5,CAWRGPGRNQPQHF,TGTGCCTGGAGAGGGCCAGGGCGTAATCAGCCCCAGCATTTT